This paragraph reports one T cell receptor (beta chain). This entry comes from a study of T cell changes during pregnancy in multiple sclerosis. Germline V lookup: CDR1 SNHLY, CDR2 FYNNEI. This CDR3 contains 14 residues. V was cut by 7 bases and J by 7 bases, with 16 bases left in between. Some clones are missing from TCRdb's copy, which holds only in-frame ones; the method was immunoSEQ multiplex PCR. The top ten hold less than 0.6% of the sample, which has about 53,000 clones, roughly 91% seen once. The sequence came from a female donor with multiple sclerosis, enrolled in a pregnancy study. The chain has TRBV2 and TRBJ1-4, with D possibly being TRBD1 (5 bases). This sample comprised CD4+ T cells from peripheral blood mononuclear cells, obtained in the third trimester of pregnancy. The CDR3 nucleotides read TGTGCCAGCACGCCGCGCGCGGGGCCTGAAAAACTGTTTTTT. This sequence encodes CASTPRAGPEKLFF.